A selection of T cell receptor beta chains follows, all from one sample in a study of T-cell reconstitution after alpha-beta-depleted transplantation in children. One entry per CDR3 protein results from TCRdb running MiXCR on the PCR reads. This sample yields just under 350,000 distinct CDR3 sequences, of which roughly 15% are seen a single time; roughly two fifths belongs to the top ten. Sequencing used PBMCs, mostly from graft donor cells, obtained 360 days after TCRalphabeta/CD19-depleted stem cell transplant. These receptors all come from a male patient aged 2-10 years who had a stem cell transplant for acute lymphoblastic leukemia, so the T cells may come from the graft donor. CDR3s include the opening cysteine and the closing phenylalanine or tryptophan. The D gene is left open where the match is weak. Rows give clone size only sometimes, using once, few, many, or a class for an expanded clone.

TRBV20-1	TRBJ2-3	.	few	CSASATDTQYF	TGCAGTGCTAGCGCTACAGATACGCAGTATTTT
TRBV28	TRBJ2-7	.	.	CASSLLGWSGPYEQYF	TGTGCCAGCAGTTTATTGGGTTGGAGTGGACCTTACGAGCAGTACTTC
TRBV12-3/TRBV12-4	TRBJ2-1	.	few	CASSLYSGSNEQFF	TGTGCCAGCAGTTTGTACAGCGGTAGCAATGAGCAGTTCTTC
TRBV19	TRBJ2-7	.	few	CASSRRGAVEQYF	TGTGCCAGTAGCCGCCGAGGCGCCGTCGAGCAGTACTTC
TRBV7-3	TRBJ2-3	TRBD2	.	CASSLIPGGPDTQYF	TGTGCCAGCAGCTTAATTCCGGGAGGGCCAGATACGCAGTATTTT
TRBV28	TRBJ2-1	.	.	CASSLPIYYNEQFF	TGTGCCAGCAGCTTGCCTATTTACTACAATGAGCAGTTCTTC
TRBV6-5	TRBJ2-5	TRBD2	few	CASRPGGRVETQYF	TGTGCCAGCAGACCAGGTGGGAGGGTTGAGACCCAGTACTTC
TRBV7-9	TRBJ2-7	.	.	CASSSPAPGPMGYEQYF	TGTGCCAGCAGCTCGCCCGCTCCGGGACCCATGGGGTACGAGCAGTACTTC
TRBV10-3	TRBJ2-1	.	few	CAISEPDPARGGFYEQFF	TGTGCCATCAGTGAACCAGACCCTGCTAGGGGAGGTTTCTATGAGCAGTTCTTC
TRBV7-6	TRBJ2-2	TRBD2	.	CASSLVRGSGAGELFF	TGTGCCAGCAGCTTAGTACGCGGGAGCGGGGCCGGGGAGCTGTTTTTT
TRBV20-1	TRBJ2-5	TRBD2	.	CSARAGLTGGLSQETQYF	TGCAGTGCTAGAGCGGGGCTAACGGGAGGCTTGTCCCAAGAGACCCAGTACTTC
TRBV25-1	TRBJ2-1	.	.	CASSEGTDEQFF	TGTGCCAGCAGTGAAGGCACTGATGAGCAGTTCTTC
TRBV15	TRBJ1-1	TRBD1	few	CATSTSAQGAMNTEAFF	TGTGCCACCAGCACCTCGGCACAGGGGGCGATGAACACTGAAGCTTTCTTT
TRBV9	TRBJ1-2	.	.	CASSVAGRPIYGYTF	TGTGCCAGCAGCGTAGCCGGCAGGCCAATCTATGGCTACACCTTC
TRBV4-1	TRBJ2-1	TRBD1	.	CASSLYLSGQGANEQFF	TGCGCCAGCAGCTTATACCTCTCAGGACAGGGGGCCAATGAGCAGTTCTTC
TRBV15	TRBJ2-4	.	.	CATSKRQVSILKNIQYF	TGTGCCACCAGCAAGCGGCAGGTCAGCATCCTCAAAAACATTCAGTACTTC
TRBV5-1	TRBJ2-7	.	.	CASSLTGLSSYEQYF	TGCGCCAGCAGCTTGACAGGGCTAAGCTCCTACGAGCAGTACTTC
TRBV5-4	TRBJ2-4	.	.	CASSLDKENIQYF	TGTGCCAGCAGCTTGGACAAGGAAAACATTCAGTACTTC
TRBV7-3	TRBJ2-2	.	.	CASSLKTRGTGELFF	TGTGCCAGCAGCTTAAAGACTAGAGGCACCGGGGAGCTGTTTTTT
TRBV5-1	TRBJ2-2	.	few	CASSRTTNTGELFF	TGCGCCAGCAGCCGGACTACTAACACCGGGGAGCTGTTTTTT
TRBV7-9	TRBJ2-7	TRBD2	many	CASSLAPYGRTYEQYF	TGTGCCAGCAGCTTAGCCCCATACGGGAGGACTTACGAGCAGTACTTC
TRBV20-1	TRBJ2-7	.	few	CSAPYRILSSYEQYF	TGCAGTGCCCCCTACCGTATCCTTTCCTCCTACGAGCAGTACTTC
TRBV5-1	TRBJ2-2	.	many	CASSLRLANTGELFF	TGCGCCAGCAGCTTGAGACTGGCCAACACCGGGGAGCTGTTTTTT
TRBV5-1	TRBJ2-1	TRBD2	.	CASSPMGTSGNYNEQFF	TGCGCCAGCAGCCCCATGGGGACTAGCGGGAACTACAATGAGCAGTTCTTC
TRBV4-1	TRBJ2-5	.	few	CASRGETRETQYF	TGCGCCAGCAGAGGAGAGACGCGGGAGACCCAGTACTTC
TRBV5-1	TRBJ2-1	.	few	CASSFAMRVGEQFF	TGCGCCAGCAGCTTCGCAATGAGGGTCGGTGAGCAGTTCTTC
TRBV4-3	TRBJ2-2	TRBD2	.	CASSQNSRTSGTGELFF	TGCGCCAGCAGCCAAAATTCACGGACTAGCGGTACCGGGGAGCTGTTTTTT
TRBV28	TRBJ2-7	.	.	CASSLARRPTSYEQYF	TGTGCCAGCAGCCTAGCGCGCAGGCCCACCTCCTACGAGCAGTACTTC